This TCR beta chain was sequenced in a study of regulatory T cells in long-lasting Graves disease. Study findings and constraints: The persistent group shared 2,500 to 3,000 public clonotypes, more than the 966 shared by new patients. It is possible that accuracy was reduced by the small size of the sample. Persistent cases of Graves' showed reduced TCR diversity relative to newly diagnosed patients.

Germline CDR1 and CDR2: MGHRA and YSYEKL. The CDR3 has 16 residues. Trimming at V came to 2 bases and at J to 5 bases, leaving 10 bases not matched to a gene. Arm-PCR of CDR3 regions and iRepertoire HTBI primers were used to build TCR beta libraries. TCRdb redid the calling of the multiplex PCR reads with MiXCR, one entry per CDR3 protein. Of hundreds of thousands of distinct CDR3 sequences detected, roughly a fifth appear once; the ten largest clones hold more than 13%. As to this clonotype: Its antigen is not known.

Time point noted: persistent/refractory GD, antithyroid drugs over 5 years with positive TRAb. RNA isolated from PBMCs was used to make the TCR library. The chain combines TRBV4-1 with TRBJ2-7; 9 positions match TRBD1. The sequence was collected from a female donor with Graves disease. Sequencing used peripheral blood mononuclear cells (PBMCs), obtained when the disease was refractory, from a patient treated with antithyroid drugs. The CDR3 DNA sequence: TGCGCCAGCAGCCAACCTGATAGGGACAGGGCTCACGAGCAGTACTTC. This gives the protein CASSQPDRDRAHEQYF.